The present T cell receptor (beta chain) was sequenced within a study of OX40 agonist ivuxolimab in advanced cancers. General observations from the study: The study found among the lowest clonal expansion in partial responders at 0.1-3.0 mg/kg. Mean expanded clone counts were higher in CD8+ than CD4+ T cells. The specificity for antigen of the expanded peripheral T cells was not determined.

On this clone: No antigen is known for it.

This CDR3 is 15 amino acids long. V lost 5 bases and J 4 bases, leaving 21 bases between the germline ends. Germline-derived CDR1 and CDR2 are GTSNPN and SVGIG (reference sequence). Blood specimens came from baseline, cycle 4 day 1, and cycle 7 day 1. The assay was immunoSEQ multiplex PCR, and TCRdb's table has in-frame clones only and misses some. Of some 80,000 clones in the sample, about 93% were seen once. The chain combines TRBV30 with TRBJ2-7, with a tentative D call TRBD2 (8 bases). The specimen comprised CD4+ or CD8+ T cells sorted from blood, sampled in a trial of the OX40 agonist ivuxolimab. The receptor was derived from an adult with an advanced solid tumor such as melanoma, head and neck, liver or kidney cancer. CDR3 region: CAWEGAGGHVYEQYF. The DNA for the CDR3 is TGTGCCTGGGAGGGGGCGGGAGGACACGTGTACGAGCAGTACTTC.